The 5 T cell receptor beta chains reported below all come from one sample, sequenced in a study of blood T cells in healthy people across ages. Alongside a J-beta primer mix, a sample-barcoded 5' primer served in a second PCR lasting about 7 to 11 cycles. TCRdb reprocessed the 5' RACE reads with MiXCR, giving one entry per CDR3 protein. The profile shows some 1.8 million distinct CDR3 sequences, roughly two fifths of them singletons. The specimen sequenced was blood. These receptors came from a human donor in good health.

This rearrangement joins TRBV11-1 to TRBJ2-5; D call uncertain. The ends were cut back, 2 bases at V and 0 bases at J, with 7 bases in the middle. In germline, CDR1 is SGHAT, CDR2 FQDESV (reference sequence). CDR3 length equals 14 residues. The CDR3: CASSLRQDQETQYF. In DNA, the CDR3 is TGTGCCAGCAGCTTAAGGCAGGACCAAGAGACCCAGTACTTC.

Of note for this clonotype: At one of its ends the junction is not consistent with the germline gene, which may arise from a read error. V is TRBV5-1 and J is TRBJ2-4; 13 bases match TRBD2. The CDR3 is 16 residues long. Germline V CDR1 and CDR2: SGHRS, YFSETQ. The CDR3 DNA is TGCGCCAGCAGCAGCGGACTAGCGGGGGAGGGGGACATTCGGTACTTC. Translating it yields CASSSGLAGEGDIRYF.

The chain couples TRBV20-1 to TRBJ1-5, with D maybe TRBD1 (6 bases). Germline loops: CDR1 DFQATT, CDR2 SNEGSKA (reference sequence). This CDR3 contains 13 residues. Trimming took 5 bases from V and 6 from J, leaving 14 bases between them. CDR3 in DNA: TGCAGTGCTTCTCAGGGAGGGGGTCAGCCCCAGCATTTT. Translated, it gives CSASQGGGQPQHF.

As DNA, the CDR3 is TGCGCCAGCAGGGACAGGGAGGTATCGATGGATGACTACACCTTC. It yields the protein CASRDREVSMDDYTF. J is TRBJ1-2 and V is TRBV4-1; 8 bases match TRBD1. Trimming took 6 bases from V and 10 from J; bases not matched to a gene: 16. This CDR3 comprises 15 residues. Germline loops: CDR1 MGHRA, CDR2 YSYEKL.

The chain carries TRBV7-2 and TRBJ2-3; D is undetermined. CDR1 is SGHTA and CDR2 is FQGNSA in the germline V gene. This CDR3 spans 15 amino acids. Trimming pared 0 bases from V and 2 bases from J, leaving 9 bases between. The CDR3 region is CASSLASSYTDTQYF. Written as DNA, the CDR3 is TGTGCCAGCAGCTTAGCGTCATCGTACACAGATACGCAGTATTTT.